These 26 T cell receptor beta chains came from one sample sequenced in a study of naive CD8 T cells in extremely preterm neonates. Libraries were prepared by immunoSEQ multiplex PCR; TCRdb keeps only in-frame clonotypes and omits some of them. The sample holds about 4,200 clones, approximately 98% seen once. The material sequenced was naive CD8+ T cells from blood. These receptors all stem from a human donor in good health.

The V call is TRBV7-2, the J call TRBJ1-3; D is possibly TRBD1 (5 bases). Trimming took off 9 bases at V and 0 bases at J, with 15 bases between the two ends. The CDR3 has 15 residues. In germline, CDR1 is SGHTA, CDR2 FQGNSA. CDR3 DNA: TGTGCCAGTTCCGATTCAGGGTCCTCTGGAAACACCATATATTTT. As protein: CASSDSGSSGNTIYF.

The J gene is TRBJ1-3, the V gene TRBV7-2; no clear D gene. This CDR3 spans 12 amino acids. Deletions cut 1 base from V and 6 bases from J, with 4 bases between. Germline V CDR1 and CDR2: SGHTA, FQGNSA. CDR3 protein: CASSLGENTIYF. CDR3 nucleotide sequence: TGTGCCAGCAGCTTAGGAGAAAACACCATATATTTT.

The genes are TRBV7-9 and TRBJ2-7; TRBD1 matches at 11 bases. Germline lookup yields CDR1 SEHNR and CDR2 FQNEAQ (reference sequence). V dropped 5 bases and J dropped 3; count of bases not matched to a gene: 3. The CDR3 is made up of 14 amino acids. CDR3 DNA sequence: TGTGCCAGCAGCCTGGGACAGGGGGGCTACGAGCAGTACTTC. It specifies CASSLGQGGYEQYF.

The rearrangement links TRBV5-1 to TRBJ2-5; TRBD1 agrees at 9 bases. The assigned J gene may be wrong: the sequence end matches TRBJ2-7 better. Germline V gene lookup returns CDR1 SGHRS and CDR2 YFSETQ. The CDR3 totals 15 residues. Here the CDR3 reads CASSRGTGLSYEQYF. The CDR3 DNA follows: TGCGCCAGCAGCAGAGGGACAGGGCTCTCCTACGAGCAGTACTTC.

The chain couples TRBV6-1 to TRBJ2-5; D may be TRBD2 (5 bases). The CDR3 length is 12 residues. Trimming stripped 8 bases from V and 0 bases from J, with 7 bases between. Germline CDR1 MNHNS, CDR2 SASEGT. CDR3 in amino acids: CASEGYQETQYF. The CDR3 DNA sequence: TGTGCCAGCGAGGGTTACCAAGAGACCCAGTACTTC.

V gene TRBV13 combines with J gene TRBJ1-1; 8 positions agree with TRBD1. CDR1 and CDR2 from the germline V gene are PRHDT and FYEKMQ (reference sequence). J was trimmed by 0 bases and V by 3 bases; bases with no gene match: 6. CDR3 length: 16 amino acids. The chain's CDR3 is CASSFNRGELNTEAFF. The CDR3 coding sequence is TGTGCCAGCAGCTTTAACAGGGGGGAGTTGAACACTGAAGCTTTCTTT.

The chain is built from TRBV15 and TRBJ2-1, with 8 nucleotides matching TRBD1. V gave up 5 bases and J gave up 8 bases; unmatched junction bases: 8. Germline CDR1 and CDR2: LNHNV and YYDKDF (reference sequence). This CDR3 region has 14 residues. The CDR3: CATSVDRGTDEQFF. The CDR3 DNA reads as TGTGCCACCAGCGTCGACAGGGGCACGGATGAGCAGTTCTTC.

The chain couples TRBV6-1 to TRBJ2-1; 8 nucleotides align to TRBD1. Germline assignment: CDR1 MNHNS and CDR2 SASEGT. This CDR3 has 14 residues. V dropped 6 bases and J dropped 4; count of bases not matched to a gene: 5. CDR3 nucleotide sequence: TGTGCCAGCAGCTGGGGGACAGGATACAATGAGCAGTTCTTC. Translating gives CASSWGTGYNEQFF.

The chain combines TRBV27 with TRBJ1-2; TRBD1 matches at 11 bases. The CDR3 spans 15 residues. The germline gives CDR1 MNHEY, CDR2 SMNVEV (reference sequence). J was trimmed by 7 bases and V by 2 bases; bases with no gene match: 6. Written as DNA, the CDR3 is TGTGCCAGCAGTTTAACGTCGGGACAGGGGGGTGGCTACACCTTC. This encodes CASSLTSGQGGGYTF.

The gene calls are TRBV9 and TRBJ2-1; a possible D gene is TRBD1 (5 bases). This CDR3 is built from 15 residues. V was cut by 0 bases and J by 5 bases, with 12 bases left in between. The germline CDR1 and CDR2 sequences are SGDLS and YYNGEE. The CDR3, as DNA: TGTGCCAGCAGCGTAGGGGGCGGCAGTCACAATGAGCAGTTCTTC. This translates into CASSVGGGSHNEQFF.

The chain carries TRBV27 and TRBJ2-1; the match to TRBD1 covers 9 bases. V dropped 6 bases and J dropped 4; count of bases not matched to a gene: 4. The CDR3 is 14 amino acids. Germline V gives CDR1 MNHEY, CDR2 SMNVEV (reference sequence). CDR3 residues: CASSRQGVYNEQFF. CDR3 in DNA: TGTGCCAGCAGCCGACAGGGGGTTTACAATGAGCAGTTCTTC.

This clone was observed a single time. V and J are TRBV19 and TRBJ2-3; 9 bases match TRBD2. Germline V gives CDR1 LNHDA, CDR2 SQIVND (reference sequence). This CDR3 has 15 residues. Trimming took 3 bases from V and 1 from J; bases not matched to a gene: 2. The CDR3 sequence is CASSIIAGGTDTQYF. The DNA for the CDR3 is TGTGCCAGTAGTATCATAGCGGGGGGCACAGATACGCAGTATTTT.

The J gene is TRBJ2-3, the V gene TRBV7-2; 8 nucleotides line up with TRBD2. Germline CDR1 reads SGHTA; CDR2 reads FQGNSA. Losses at the gene ends were 0 bases for V and 2 bases for J; bases not matched to a gene: 7. The CDR3 runs 17 residues. The DNA for the CDR3 is TGTGCCAGCAGCTTAGCGCTGGGCGGGGGGACCACAGATACGCAGTATTTT. This translates into CASSLALGGGTTDTQYF.

The gene calls are TRBV6-5 and TRBJ2-7; TRBD1 matches 9 bases. V shed 5 bases and J 6 bases; nucleotides not matched to a gene: 8. The CDR3 contains 14 residues. Germline loops: CDR1 MNHEY, CDR2 SVGAGI. Here the CDR3 DNA reads TGTGCCAGCAGTCCCACAGGGGGCCGGGGCGAGCAGTACTTC. Translated, it gives CASSPTGGRGEQYF.

CDR3 nucleotide sequence: TGTGCCAGCAGGGGGGCGAGGGGACTGTTTTTT. Translated, it gives CASRGARGLFF. The gene calls are TRBV2 and TRBJ1-4, with D maybe TRBD1 (6 bases). V lost 6 bases and J lost 13, with 12 bases in between. There are 11 residues in the CDR3. Looked up from germline, CDR1 is SNHLY and CDR2 is FYNNEI.

This chain's CDR3 is CASSPAGAGETQYF. As DNA, the CDR3 is TGTGCCAGCAGTCCAGCGGGGGCGGGAGAGACCCAGTACTTC. The chain couples TRBV7-9 to TRBJ2-5, with 8 bases that match TRBD2. The V and J ends lost 6 bases and 4 bases, in that order; junction bases with no gene match: 7. The length of the CDR3 is 14 residues. The germline CDR1 and CDR2 sequences are SEHNR and FQNEAQ (reference sequence).

The V call is TRBV7-2, the J call TRBJ1-1, with a tentative D call TRBD1 (5 bases). Germline assignment: CDR1 SGHTA and CDR2 FQGNSA. The V and J ends lost 2 bases and 9 bases respectively, with 22 bases between them. The CDR3 has 16 amino acids. The DNA for the CDR3 is TGTGCCAGCAGCTTATACGGTCAAGGGCCGGCAGGGAAAGCTTTCTTT. It codes for CASSLYGQGPAGKAFF.

The chain links TRBV7-9 to TRBJ2-2; 9 nucleotides agree with TRBD1. The CDR3 loop spans 15 amino acids. The V gene end was trimmed by 4 bases and the J gene end by 6 bases; junction bases not matched to a gene: 6. From germline, CDR1 is SEHNR and CDR2 FQNEAQ (reference sequence). CDR3 sequence: CASSSDRGLAGELFF. Here the CDR3 DNA reads TGTGCCAGCAGCTCGGACAGGGGTCTCGCCGGGGAGCTGTTTTTT.

The gene calls are TRBV6-1 and TRBJ2-7; no definite D call. CDR1 is MNHNS and CDR2 is SASEGT in the germline V gene. The CDR3 totals 13 residues. Trimming took 5 bases from V and 1 from J, leaving 9 bases between them. The CDR3 DNA reads TGTGCCAGCAGTACAGTTTTTTCCTACGAGCAGTACTTC. The encoded protein is CASSTVFSYEQYF.

CDR3 in DNA: TGTGCCAGCAGCCCCAGAGGACAGGTCTATGGCTACACCTTC. Encoded protein: CASSPRGQVYGYTF. The chain joins TRBV9 to TRBJ1-2, with 7 nucleotides matching TRBD1. The germline gives CDR1 SGDLS, CDR2 YYNGEE. The J segment lost 4 bases and the V segment lost 4 bases, leaving 7 bases of the junction unmatched. CDR3 length: 14 residues.

This clone is a singleton in its sample. This rearrangement joins TRBV11-2 to TRBJ2-5; TRBD2 might be the D (7 bases). The J call may be mistaken, given a closer DNA end match to TRBJ2-7. The CDR3 runs 14 residues. CDR1 SGHAT and CDR2 FQNNGV come from the germline V gene. Here the CDR3 reads CASSLGGGAYEQYF. CDR3 nucleotide sequence: TGTGCCAGCAGCTTAGGAGGGGGGGCCTACGAGCAGTACTTC.

This sequence joins TRBV19 and TRBJ1-1; a weak D match, TRBD1 (6 bases). Per germline, CDR1 LNHDA and CDR2 SQIVND (reference sequence). The length of the CDR3 is 13 residues. V shed 5 bases and J shed 5 bases, with 12 bases lying between them. CDR3 protein: CASSVYRETEAFF. CDR3 nucleotides: TGTGCCAGTAGTGTATACAGGGAGACTGAAGCTTTCTTT.

In this sample, this clone turned up once. The chain is built from TRBV10-3 and TRBJ1-2, with 12 bases identical to TRBD1. Germline assignment: CDR1 ENHRY and CDR2 SYGVKD. V gave up 10 bases and J gave up 8 bases; unmatched junction bases: 14. The CDR3 runs 15 residues. CDR3 residues: CASNGGRDRGPGYTF. CDR3 bases: TGTGCCAGTAACGGAGGAAGGGACAGGGGGCCCGGCTACACCTTC.

Comments on this clone: The same CDR3 arises from other DNA sequences in this sample as well. This chain links TRBV10-1 with TRBJ1-6; a weak D match, TRBD1 (5 bases). The CDR3 is made up of 14 amino acids. V was pared by 7 bases and J by 7 bases, with 14 bases between. Looked up from germline, CDR1 is WNHNN and CDR2 is SYGVQD (reference sequence). The CDR3 spells CASISSGENSPLHF. The CDR3 coding sequence is TGCGCCAGCATCTCCTCGGGGGAAAATTCACCCCTCCACTTT.

CDR3 in amino acids: CASSSRQGNTEAFF. The CDR3 DNA is TGTGCCAGCAGTTCTCGCCAGGGGAACACTGAAGCTTTCTTT. The chain joins TRBV6-5 to TRBJ1-1; D possibly corresponds to TRBD1 (5 bases). Trimming pared 4 bases from V and 1 base from J, leaving 10 bases between. The CDR3 has 14 amino acids. CDR1 and CDR2 (germline): MNHEY, SVGAGI.

This chain joins TRBV27 and TRBJ2-1, with D possibly matching TRBD1 (6 bases). This CDR3 spans 17 amino acids. The V end lost 1 base, the J end lost 6 bases, and 19 bases lay between the germline ends. Germline V gene sequence: CDR1 MNHEY, CDR2 SMNVEV (reference sequence). The DNA of the CDR3 is TGTGCCAGCAGTTTATTTCCAGGGCTTCTACAGGGCAATGAGCAGTTCTTC. It is translated as CASSLFPGLLQGNEQFF.